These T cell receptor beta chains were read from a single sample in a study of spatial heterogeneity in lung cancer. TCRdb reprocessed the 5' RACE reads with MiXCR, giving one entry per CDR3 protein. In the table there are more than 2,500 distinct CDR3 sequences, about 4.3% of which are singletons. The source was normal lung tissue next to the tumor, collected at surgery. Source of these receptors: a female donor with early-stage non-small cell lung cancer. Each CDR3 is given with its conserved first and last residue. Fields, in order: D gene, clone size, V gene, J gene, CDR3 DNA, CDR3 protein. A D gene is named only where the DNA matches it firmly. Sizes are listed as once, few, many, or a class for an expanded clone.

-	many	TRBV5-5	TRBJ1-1	TGTGCCAGCAGCTTGTCGGTATACACTGAAGCTTTCTTT	CASSLSVYTEAFF
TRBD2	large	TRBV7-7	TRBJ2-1	TGTGCCAGCAGCACCGGACTAGCGGGACCCAATGAGCAGTTCTTC	CASSTGLAGPNEQFF
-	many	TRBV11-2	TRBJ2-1	TGTGCCAGCAGCTCCGGACTTGCCAGGCAGTTCTTC	CASSSGLARQFF
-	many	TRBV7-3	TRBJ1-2	TGTGCCAGCAGCGCCCCCATGGGCAGGGCCTATGGCTACACCTTC	CASSAPMGRAYGYTF
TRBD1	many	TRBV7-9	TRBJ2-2	TGTGCCAGCAGCGTCCGGACAGGGACGACCGGGGAGCTGTTTTTT	CASSVRTGTTGELFF
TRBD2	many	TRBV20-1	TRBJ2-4	TGCAGTGCTAGGGGGTCTAGCGGGAGCTCCCCCTCAAACATTCAGTACTTC	CSARGSSGSSPSNIQYF
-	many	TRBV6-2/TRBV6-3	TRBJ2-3	TGTGCCAGCAGTCTACTTAGCACAGATACGCAGTATTTT	CASSLLSTDTQYF
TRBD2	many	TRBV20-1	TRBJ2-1	TGCAGTGCCCCCGGGACTAGCGGGAGGGGGGAGTTCTTC	CSAPGTSGRGEFF
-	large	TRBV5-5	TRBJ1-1	TGTGCCAGCAGCTTGGACGGACCCGTTGAAGCTTTCTTT	CASSLDGPVEAFF
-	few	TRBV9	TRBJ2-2	TGTGCCAGCAGCGAGGCAGGGTCCGGGGAGCTGTTTTTT	CASSEAGSGELFF
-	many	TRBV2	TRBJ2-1	TGTGCCAGCCGATCACAGTCCCGGGGTGAGCAGTTCTTC	CASRSQSRGEQFF
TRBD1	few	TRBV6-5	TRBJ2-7	TGTGCCAGCAGTTACCTACAGGGGGGCGACGAGCAGTACTTC	CASSYLQGGDEQYF
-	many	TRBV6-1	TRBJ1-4	TGTGCCAGCAGTGAACAGGGGTTGTCTAATGAAAAACTGTTTTTT	CASSEQGLSNEKLFF